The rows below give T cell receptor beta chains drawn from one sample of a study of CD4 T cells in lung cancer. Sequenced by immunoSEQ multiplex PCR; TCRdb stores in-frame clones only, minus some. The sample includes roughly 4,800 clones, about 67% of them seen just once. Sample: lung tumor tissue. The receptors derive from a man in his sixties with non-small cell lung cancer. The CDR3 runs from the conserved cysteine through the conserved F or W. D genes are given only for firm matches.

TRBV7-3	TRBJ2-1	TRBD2	CASSLLAGSVNEQFF
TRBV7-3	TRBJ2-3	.	CASSPGGSGSTDTQYF
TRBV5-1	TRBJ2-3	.	CASSLVDPGADTQYF
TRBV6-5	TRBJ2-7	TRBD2	CASSYLAGAVYEQYF
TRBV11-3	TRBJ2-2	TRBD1	CASSWGTGGFTGELFF
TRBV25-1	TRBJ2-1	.	CASSRGTESYNEQFF
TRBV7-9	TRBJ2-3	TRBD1	CASSLGQGLDTQYF
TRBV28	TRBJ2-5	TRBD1	CASGTGILGQYF
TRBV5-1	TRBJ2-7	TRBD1	CASTRDRGYEQYF
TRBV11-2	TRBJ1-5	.	CASSLPGRFDQPQHF
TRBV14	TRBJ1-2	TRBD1	CASSQHLTGVYGYTF
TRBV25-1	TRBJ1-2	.	CASSERANYGYTF
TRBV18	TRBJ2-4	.	CASSHSGLAKNIQYF
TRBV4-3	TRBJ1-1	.	CASSQDRYRTNTEAFF
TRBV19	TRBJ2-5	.	CASSIGKTQYF
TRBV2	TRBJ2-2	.	CASSDRQANTGELFF
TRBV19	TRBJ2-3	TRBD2	CASSSAGVSDTQYF
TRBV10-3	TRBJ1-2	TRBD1	CAISETGLYGYTF
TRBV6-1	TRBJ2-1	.	CASPRGGRNEQFF
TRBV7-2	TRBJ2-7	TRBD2	CASSLVAGNYEQYF
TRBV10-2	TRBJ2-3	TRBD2	CASRTTSGIAYF
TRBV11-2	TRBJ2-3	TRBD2	CASSALAGTSTDTQYF
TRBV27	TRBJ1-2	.	CASSPGERLGYTF
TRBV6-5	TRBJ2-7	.	CASSYESSYEQYF
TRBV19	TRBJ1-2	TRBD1	CASSIPGQGHYGYTF
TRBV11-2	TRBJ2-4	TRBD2	CASSQTSGQAKNIQYF
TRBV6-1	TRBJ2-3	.	CASSRRGTDTQYF
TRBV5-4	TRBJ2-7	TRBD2	CASSRTSDYEQYF
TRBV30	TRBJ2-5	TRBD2	CAWSVPSGRPGGGGETQYF
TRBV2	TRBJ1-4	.	CASRSTGRNEKLFF
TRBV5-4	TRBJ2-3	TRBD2	CASSLGPAGVADTQYF
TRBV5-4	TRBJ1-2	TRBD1	CASRGQGNYGYTF
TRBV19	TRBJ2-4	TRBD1	CASESERQGIPIQYF
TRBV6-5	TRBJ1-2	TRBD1	CASSTRGHGYGYTF
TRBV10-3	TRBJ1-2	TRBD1	CAIRGTEGYGYTF
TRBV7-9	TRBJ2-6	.	CATFREQPGANVLTF
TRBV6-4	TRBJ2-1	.	CASSDSIELGEQFF
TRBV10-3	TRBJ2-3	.	CAISEPTESTDTQYF
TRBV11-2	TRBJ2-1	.	CASSLGLAQEQFF
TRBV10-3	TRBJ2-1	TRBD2	CAISDPLAGESEQFF
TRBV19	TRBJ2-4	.	CASSINPKRSGRVVNIQYF
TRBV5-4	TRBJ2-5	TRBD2	CAYTGGEETQYF
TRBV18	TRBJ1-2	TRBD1	CASSPARTGGYTF
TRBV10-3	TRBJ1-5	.	CAILDQPQHF
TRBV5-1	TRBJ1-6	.	CASSLEQGRNSPLHF
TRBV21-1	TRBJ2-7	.	CASSKAGTGVEQYF
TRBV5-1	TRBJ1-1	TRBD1	CATQTGAGGAEAFF
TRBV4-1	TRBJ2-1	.	CASSPRLESYNEQFF
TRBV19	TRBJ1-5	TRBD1	CASSIEGPGGYGNQPQHF
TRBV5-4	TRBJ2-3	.	CASSPGTLRSDTQYF
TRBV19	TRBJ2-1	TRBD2	CASSIRAGGGYNEQFF
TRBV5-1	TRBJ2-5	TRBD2	CASSSPGLAKQETQYF
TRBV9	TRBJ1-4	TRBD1	CASSVEAGTGGGNEKLFF
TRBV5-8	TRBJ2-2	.	CASSEMRATGELFF